Listed here are 6 T cell receptor beta chains from one sample, sequenced in a study of CD8+ T cells in alopecia areata. RNA, once extracted, was reverse transcribed into cDNA for use as the sequencing template. Using immunoSEQ multiplex PCR, the repertoire was profiled, and TCRdb retains in-frame clones only, with some absent. The repertoire holds about 200,000 clones, less than 65% seen once, with around 4.3% in the top ten. Treatment defined: oral pan-JAK inhibitor, 5-10 mg twice daily. The sample was CD4+ T cells sorted from blood, taken at week 4, from a patient treated with tofacitinib. The receptor source for this set is a human donor with alopecia areata.

This chain links TRBV15 with TRBJ1-5, with 8 positions matching TRBD1. Germline CDR1 is LNHNV and CDR2 is YYDKDF (reference sequence). The CDR3 is made up of 15 amino acids. V lost 1 base to trimming and J lost 9 bases; unmatched junction nucleotides: 8. The CDR3 reads CATSRGGTGYRPQHF. Written as DNA, the CDR3 is TGTGCCACCAGCAGAGGAGGGACAGGATACCGGCCCCAGCATTTT.

This chain connects TRBV6-5 to TRBJ1-1; a weak D match, TRBD1 (5 bases). The ends were cut back, 5 bases at V and 6 bases at J, with 16 bases in the middle. CDR3 length: 14 residues. The germline V gene encodes CDR1 MNHEY and CDR2 SVGAGI. As DNA, the CDR3 is TGTGCCAGCAGTGACCGGGGGAAAATCCCTGAAGCTTTCTTT. Translated: CASSDRGKIPEAFF.

V usage is TRBV7-2 and J usage is TRBJ2-5; D call uncertain. Trimming took off 5 bases at V and 6 bases at J, with 19 bases between the two ends. This CDR3 is built from 15 residues. Germline CDR1 is SGHTA and CDR2 is FQGNSA. The CDR3 is CASSPRSNWMQTQYF. The CDR3, as DNA: TGTGCCAGCAGCCCAAGGTCGAATTGGATGCAGACCCAGTACTTC.

The chain is built from TRBV7-2 and TRBJ1-2; D is perhaps TRBD1 (6 bases). The CDR3 runs to 14 residues. Germline assignment: CDR1 SGHTA and CDR2 FQGNSA. V lost 5 bases and J 4 bases, leaving 14 bases between the germline ends. The DNA of the CDR3 is TGTGCCAGCAGCCCTGGGGGCTCCTCCTATGGCTACACCTTC. Amino acids: CASSPGGSSYGYTF. Supplemented by reference TRBV7-2 and TRBJ1-2, the full variable domain reads GAGVSQSPSNKVTEKGKDVELRCDPISGHTALYWYRQSLGQGLEFLIYFQGNSAPDKSGLPSDRFSAERTGGSVSTLTIQRTQQEDSAVYLCASSPGGSSYGYTFGSGTRLTVV.

This sequence joins TRBV6-6 and TRBJ1-5; D is possibly TRBD1 (5 bases). Germline V gene lookup returns CDR1 MNHNY and CDR2 SVGAGI (reference sequence). This CDR3 is 13 amino acids long. The V and J ends lost 5 bases and 7 bases respectively, with 12 bases between them. The CDR3 loop reads CASSAGVRQPQHF. CDR3 DNA sequence: TGTGCCAGCAGTGCGGGGGTTCGACAGCCCCAGCATTTT.

The V and J genes are TRBV2 and TRBJ2-3; D unclear. CDR1 and CDR2 from the germline V gene are SNHLY and FYNNEI. Trimming shortened V by 6 bases and J by 2 bases, and 15 bases separated the two germline ends. The CDR3 is made up of 15 amino acids. The DNA for the CDR3 is TGTGCCAGCAGGGACCGGGCGGCCCCCACAGATACGCAGTATTTT. Protein: CASRDRAAPTDTQYF.